The 13 T cell receptor beta chains reported below all come from one sample, sequenced in a study of OX40 agonist ivuxolimab in advanced cancers. Sequencing used immunoSEQ multiplex PCR; TCRdb keeps in-frame clones, though not all of them. The sample records more than 60,000 clones, about 85% being singletons. The material sequenced was CD4+ or CD8+ T cells sorted from blood, taken in a trial of the OX40 agonist ivuxolimab. Receptor source: an adult with an advanced solid tumor such as melanoma, head and neck, liver or kidney cancer.

This chain uses TRBV4-2 with TRBJ2-3; D remains ambiguous. V lost 2 bases and J lost 0, with 9 bases in between. The germline gives CDR1 LGHNA, CDR2 YNFKEQ. The CDR3 extends over 15 amino acids. This CDR3 is CASSQTPGSTDTQYF. The CDR3 nucleotides read TGTGCCAGCAGCCAAACCCCAGGAAGCACAGATACGCAGTATTTT.

This clone has only a few counts. CDR3 nucleotide sequence: TGTGCCAGCACCCAGGAGAGGGATTCACCCCTCCACTTT. It is translated as CASTQERDSPLHF. The V call is TRBV21-1, the J call TRBJ1-6. TRBV21-1 is a recognized pseudogene. This CDR3 is 13 amino acids long.

The V gene is TRBV28, the J gene TRBJ2-1, with 14 bases matching TRBD2. CDR1 MDHEN and CDR2 SYDVKM come from the germline V gene. The CDR3 spans 17 residues. V shed 4 bases, J shed 1 base, and the junction held 3 bases outside the gene matches. Written as DNA, the CDR3 is TGTGCCAGCAGTTGGGGACTAGCGGGAGTGTCCTACAATGAGCAGTTCTTC. This sequence encodes CASSWGLAGVSYNEQFF.

The chain combines TRBV5-1 with TRBJ2-7; TRBD1 matches 7 bases. The length of the CDR3 is 15 residues. V gave up 0 bases and J gave up 0 bases; unmatched junction bases: 3. The germline CDR1 and CDR2 sequences are SGHRS and YFSETQ. The CDR3, as DNA: TGCGCCAGCAGCTTGGTGACAGGGAGCTCCTACGAGCAGTACTTC. This translates into CASSLVTGSSYEQYF.

This clone was counted once. The V and J genes are TRBV18 and TRBJ2-7; 10 bases are a match to TRBD1. Per the germline V gene, CDR1 is KGHSH and CDR2 is LQKENI. V dropped 6 bases and J dropped 4; count of bases not matched to a gene: 9. The CDR3 spans 15 residues. In DNA form, the CDR3 reads TGTGCCAGCTCTCCCAACGACAGGGGGCTTTACGAGCAGTACTTC. This gives the protein CASSPNDRGLYEQYF.

CDR3 residues: CASSEHRANTEAFF. The CDR3 DNA reads TGTGCCAGCAGTGAGCACAGGGCGAACACTGAAGCTTTCTTT. The rearrangement joins TRBV6-1 to TRBJ1-1; TRBD1 is a possible D gene (6 bases). Germline lookup yields CDR1 MNHNS and CDR2 SASEGT. The CDR3 length is 14 residues. The germline V and J ends were trimmed by 3 bases and 1 base, with 9 bases remaining between them.

J is TRBJ2-1 and V is TRBV10-1; tentative D call: TRBD2 (6 bases). The germline V gene has CDR1 WNHNN and CDR2 SYGVQD (reference sequence). The CDR3 totals 13 residues. V lost 3 bases and J 4 bases, leaving 7 bases between the germline ends. CDR3 loop: CASSDGGYNEQFF. CDR3 nucleotide sequence: TGCGCCAGCAGTGATGGGGGGTACAATGAGCAGTTCTTC.

The chain combines TRBV10-3 with TRBJ1-4; 9 nucleotides match TRBD1. The V segment lost 5 bases and the J segment 8 bases; nucleotides outside the gene matches: 6. Germline V gene sequence: CDR1 ENHRY, CDR2 SYGVKD. The CDR3 covers 14 residues. The CDR3 nucleotides read TGTGCCATCAGTCAGGACAGGGGAGGCGAAAAACTGTTTTTT. Protein product: CAISQDRGGEKLFF.

This sequence joins TRBV5-1 and TRBJ1-4, with a tentative D call TRBD1 (5 bases). Germline V lookup: CDR1 SGHRS, CDR2 YFSETQ. CDR3 length equals 16 residues. Deletions cut 0 bases from V and 7 bases from J, with 16 bases between. Here the CDR3 reads CASSLAGQGLSEKLFF. CDR3 DNA sequence: TGCGCCAGCAGCTTGGCAGGGCAGGGTCTTAGTGAAAAACTGTTTTTT.

The chain has TRBV7-8 and TRBJ1-2; a possible D gene is TRBD1 (6 bases). Germline CDR1 SGHVS, CDR2 FQNEAQ. The CDR3 runs to 15 residues. V was clipped by 1 base and J by 4 bases, with 13 bases between them. The CDR3 sequence: CASSLGTGLAYGYTF. DNA for the CDR3: TGTGCCAGCAGCTTAGGAACAGGGCTTGCCTATGGCTACACCTTC. The entire variable domain, with the rest obtained from reference TRBV7-8 and TRBJ1-2, is as follows: GAGVSQSPRYKVAKRGQDVALRCDPISGHVSLFWYQQALGQGPEFLTYFQNEAQLDKSGLPSDRFFAERPEGSVSTLKIQRTQQEDSAVYLCASSLGTGLAYGYTFGSGTRLTVV.

The chain links TRBV18 to TRBJ1-2; 12 nucleotides agree with TRBD1. With V trimmed by 4 bases and J by 8 bases, 11 bases remained unmatched. This CDR3 comprises 16 residues. Germline loops: CDR1 KGHSH, CDR2 LQKENI. The CDR3 here is CASSRNRDRGQNGYTF. CDR3 coding DNA: TGTGCCAGCTCACGAAACCGGGACAGGGGGCAGAACGGCTACACCTTC.

V is TRBV6-1 and J is TRBJ1-4; D might be TRBD1 (5 bases). V gave up 1 base and J gave up 0 bases, with 6 bases separating them. The CDR3 has 15 amino acids. Germline V CDR1 and CDR2: MNHNS, SASEGT. CDR3 region: CASSEEGATNEKLFF. The CDR3 DNA follows: TGTGCCAGCAGTGAAGAAGGGGCAACTAATGAAAAACTGTTTTTT.

This sequence joins TRBV19 and TRBJ1-5; D is ambiguous. Germline lookup yields CDR1 LNHDA and CDR2 SQIVND (reference sequence). Trimming removed 5 bases from V and 2 bases from J, with 10 bases in between. The CDR3 covers 14 residues. The CDR3 loop reads CASSSGPRNQPQHF. The CDR3 nucleotides are TGTGCCAGTAGTTCCGGGCCTCGCAATCAGCCCCAGCATTTT.